This record covers a single TCR beta chain. Its specificity is not known. V lost 6 bases to trimming and J lost 4 bases, with 12 bases between them. This CDR3 spans 13 amino acids. Germline V gives CDR1 MNHEY, CDR2 SMNVEV (reference sequence). The PCR used 60 Vbeta and 13 Jbeta primers. Profiled with immunoSEQ multiplex PCR; TCRdb holds only in-frame clones, not every one. The sample includes more than 150,000 clones, less than 90% of them seen just once. The data are from a study of cytomegalovirus exposure and HLA in healthy donors. Study details: Earlier sequencing of around 190 million T cells yielded approximately 120 million unique TCR beta sequences. Study-level findings and limits: An analysis that was carried out later associated approximately 17,000 TCR beta sequences with HLA alleles at 0.05 false discovery rate. A later analysis showed TCR association rates differing by HLA locus, peaking at DRB1 and lowest at HLA-C.

This chain uses TRBV27 with TRBJ1-1; D gene uncertain. The source material was PBMCs. The receptor's source is a girl aged 5-17 years in good health and CMV-seropositive. The CDR3 reads CASSQEAGTEAFF. In DNA form, the CDR3 reads TGTGCCAGCAGCCAAGAGGCGGGCACTGAAGCTTTCTTT.